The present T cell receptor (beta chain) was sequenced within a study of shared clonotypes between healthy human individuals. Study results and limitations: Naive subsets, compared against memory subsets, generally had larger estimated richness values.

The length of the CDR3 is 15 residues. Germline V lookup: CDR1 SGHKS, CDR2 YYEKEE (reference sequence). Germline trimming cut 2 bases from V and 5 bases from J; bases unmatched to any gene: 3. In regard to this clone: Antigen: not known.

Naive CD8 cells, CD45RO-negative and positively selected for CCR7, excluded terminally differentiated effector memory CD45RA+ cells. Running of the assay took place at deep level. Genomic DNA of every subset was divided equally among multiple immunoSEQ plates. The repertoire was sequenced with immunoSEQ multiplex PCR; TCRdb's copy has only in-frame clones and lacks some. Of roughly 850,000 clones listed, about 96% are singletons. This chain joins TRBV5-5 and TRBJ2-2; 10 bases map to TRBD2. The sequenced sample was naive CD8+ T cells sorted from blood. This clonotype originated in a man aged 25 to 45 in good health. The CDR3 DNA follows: TGTGCCAGCAGCTTCTGGACTAGCGGAACCGGGGAGCTGTTTTTT. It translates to CASSFWTSGTGELFF.